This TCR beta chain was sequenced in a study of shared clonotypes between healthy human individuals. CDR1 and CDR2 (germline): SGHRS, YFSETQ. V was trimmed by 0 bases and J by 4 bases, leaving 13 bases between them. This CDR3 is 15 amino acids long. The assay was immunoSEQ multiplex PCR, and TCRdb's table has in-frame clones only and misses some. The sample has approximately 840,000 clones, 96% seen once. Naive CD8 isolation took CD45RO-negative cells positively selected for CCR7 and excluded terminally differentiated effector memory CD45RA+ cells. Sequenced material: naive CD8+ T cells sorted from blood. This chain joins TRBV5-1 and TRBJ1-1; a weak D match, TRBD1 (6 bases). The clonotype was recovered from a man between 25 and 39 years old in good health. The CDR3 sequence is CASSLEAGAATEAFF. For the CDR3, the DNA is TGCGCCAGCAGCTTGGAGGCGGGGGCAGCCACTGAAGCTTTCTTT.